This T cell receptor beta chain derives from a study of blood T cells in healthy people across ages. The junction had 6 bases not matched to a gene; V was cut back by 0 bases and J by 5 bases. Germline CDR1 DFQATT, CDR2 SNEGSKA (reference sequence). This CDR3 has 16 amino acids. Primed by a sample-barcoded 5' primer and a J-beta primer mix, a second PCR proceeded for about 6 to 12 cycles. Each CDR3 protein is one row after TCRdb ran MiXCR on the 5' RACE reads. The data show more than 1,000,000 distinct CDR3 sequences, around 27% seen once. These data are also associated with another study on T cells of mothers and their children.

Sequenced sample: blood. This receptor was obtained from a girl aged 2-10 years in good health. V is TRBV20-1 and J is TRBJ2-1, with 11 bases fitting TRBD2. The CDR3 reads CSARDMTSGMNNEQFF. Here the CDR3 DNA reads TGCAGTGCTAGAGATATGACTAGCGGGATGAACAATGAGCAGTTCTTC.